These 2 T cell receptor beta chains share one sample of origin, sequenced in a study of blood T cell repertoires in COVID-19. TCRdb keeps only in-frame clones here, not all; method: immunoSEQ multiplex PCR. The sample has roughly 330,000 clones; over 70% are singletons. Sequencing was done on a sample of PBMCs or T cells enriched from blood (not recorded which). These receptors all come from a man aged 25 to 45 who had recovered from COVID-19.

The genes are TRBV6-2 or TRBV6-3 and TRBJ1-2; 8 bases are a match to TRBD1. The CDR3 contains 13 residues. Unmatched junction bases numbered 6, after V lost 4 bases and J lost 8 bases. The germline V gene encodes CDR1 MNHEY and CDR2 SVGEGT. CDR3 bases: TGTGCCAGCAGTTCCCGGACAGGGAGAGGCTACACCTTC. Translated: CASSSRTGRGYTF.

This sequence joins TRBV10-3 and TRBJ2-3; maybe TRBD1 (6 bases). The CDR3 length is 13 residues. CDR1 and CDR2 (germline): ENHRY, SYGVKD. Trimming took 5 bases from V and 6 from J, leaving 12 bases between them. CDR3 bases: TGTGCCATCAGTTACAACAGGGAGGATACGCAGTATTTT. Residues: CAISYNREDTQYF.